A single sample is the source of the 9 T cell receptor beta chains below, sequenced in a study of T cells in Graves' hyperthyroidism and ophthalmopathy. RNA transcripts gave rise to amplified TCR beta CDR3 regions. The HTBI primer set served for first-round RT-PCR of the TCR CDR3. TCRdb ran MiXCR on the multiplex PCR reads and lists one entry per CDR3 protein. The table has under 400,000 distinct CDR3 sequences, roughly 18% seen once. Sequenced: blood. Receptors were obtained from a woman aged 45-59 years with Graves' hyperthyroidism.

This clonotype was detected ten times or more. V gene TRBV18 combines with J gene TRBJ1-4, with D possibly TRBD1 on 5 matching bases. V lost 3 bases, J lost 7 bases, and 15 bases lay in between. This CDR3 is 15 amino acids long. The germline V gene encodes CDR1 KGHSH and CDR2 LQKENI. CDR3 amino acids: CASSPGALEGEKLFF. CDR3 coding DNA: TGTGCCAGCTCACCCGGGGCCCTCGAGGGTGAAAAACTGTTTTTT.

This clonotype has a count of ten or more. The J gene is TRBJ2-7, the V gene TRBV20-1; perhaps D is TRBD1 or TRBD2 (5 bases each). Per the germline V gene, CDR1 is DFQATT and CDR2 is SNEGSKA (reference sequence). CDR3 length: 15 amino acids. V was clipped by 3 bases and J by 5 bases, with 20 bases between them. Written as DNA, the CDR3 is TGCAGTGCTAGCCAACCTGAGGGACGGTCTGACGAGCAGTACTTC. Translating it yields CSASQPEGRSDEQYF.

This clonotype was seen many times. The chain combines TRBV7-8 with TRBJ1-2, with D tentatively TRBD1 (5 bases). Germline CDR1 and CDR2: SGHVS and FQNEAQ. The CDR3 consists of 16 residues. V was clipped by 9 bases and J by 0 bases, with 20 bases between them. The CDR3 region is CASTPGAATANYGYTF. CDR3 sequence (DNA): TGTGCCAGTACCCCTGGGGCCGCGACAGCTAACTATGGCTACACCTTC.

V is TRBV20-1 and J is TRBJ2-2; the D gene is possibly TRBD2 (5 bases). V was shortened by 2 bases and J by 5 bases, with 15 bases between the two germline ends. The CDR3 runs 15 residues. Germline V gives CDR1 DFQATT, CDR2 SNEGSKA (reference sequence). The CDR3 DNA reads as TGCAGTGCTAGACCCGGGGTGGATGGGACCGGGGAGCTGTTTTTT. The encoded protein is CSARPGVDGTGELFF.

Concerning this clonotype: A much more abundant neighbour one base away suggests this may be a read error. In DNA form, the CDR3 reads TGTGCCAGTAGTACATGGGGGACTGGCGGATCCTACAATGAGCAGTTCTTC. The encoded protein is CASSTWGTGGSYNEQFF. The chain joins TRBV19 to TRBJ2-1; D might be TRBD2 (6 bases). Germline assignment: CDR1 LNHDA and CDR2 SQIVND (reference sequence). V was cut by 4 bases and J by 1 base, with 17 bases left in between. The CDR3 has 17 amino acids.

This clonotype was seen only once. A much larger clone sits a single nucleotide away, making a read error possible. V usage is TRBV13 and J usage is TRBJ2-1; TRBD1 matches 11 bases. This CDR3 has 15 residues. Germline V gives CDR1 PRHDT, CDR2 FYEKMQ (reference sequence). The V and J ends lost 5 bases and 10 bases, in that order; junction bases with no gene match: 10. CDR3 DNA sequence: TGTGCCAGCAGCAAGGGACAGGGGGTTGAAGACGAGCAGTTCTTC. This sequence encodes CASSKGQGVEDEQFF. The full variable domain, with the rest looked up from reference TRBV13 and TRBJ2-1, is AAGVIQSPRHLIKEKRETATLKCYPIPRHDTVYWYQQGPGQDPQFLISFYEKMQSDKGSIPDRFSAQQFSDYHSELNMSSLELGDSALYFCASSKGQGVEDEQFFGPGTRLTVL.

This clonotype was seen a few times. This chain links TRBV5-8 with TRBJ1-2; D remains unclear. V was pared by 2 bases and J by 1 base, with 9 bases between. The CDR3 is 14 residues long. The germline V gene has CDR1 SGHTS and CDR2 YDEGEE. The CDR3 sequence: CASSFGSFNYGYTF. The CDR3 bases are TGTGCCAGCAGCTTCGGCAGTTTTAACTATGGCTACACCTTC. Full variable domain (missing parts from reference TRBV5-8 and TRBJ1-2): EAGVTQSPTHLIKTRGQQATLRCSPISGHTSVYWYQQALGLGLQFLLWYDEGEERNRGNFPPRFSGRQFPNYSSELNVNALELEDSALYLCASSFGSFNYGYTFGSGTRLTVV.

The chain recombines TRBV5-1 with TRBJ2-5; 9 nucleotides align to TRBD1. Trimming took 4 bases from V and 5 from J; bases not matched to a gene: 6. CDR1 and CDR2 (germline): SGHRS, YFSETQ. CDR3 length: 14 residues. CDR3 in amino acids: CASSGWTGAETQYF. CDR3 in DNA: TGCGCCAGCAGCGGCTGGACAGGGGCGGAGACCCAGTACTTC.

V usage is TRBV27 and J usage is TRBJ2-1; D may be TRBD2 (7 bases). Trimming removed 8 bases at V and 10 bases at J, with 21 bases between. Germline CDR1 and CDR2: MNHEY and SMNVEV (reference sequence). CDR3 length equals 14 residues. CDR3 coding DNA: TGTGCCAGCGGCTCGCGGGGGCTAGCATTCGAGCAGTTCTTC. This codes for CASGSRGLAFEQFF.